What follows is one T cell receptor (beta chain) and its context. Its antigen is still unknown. No base quality information exists; no much larger clone differs at one position. The CDR3 numbers 17 residues from cysteine through phenylalanine. Just CDR3 DNA is preserved here, 51 bases in frame from base 1. Trimming takes 3 bases off V and 4 bases off J; junction bases not matched to a gene: 11. From a lookup of the germline V gene (reference sequence), CDR1 and CDR2 are LNHDA and SQIVND. The data are from a study of T cell responses to AZD1222 COVID-19 vaccine (dated by TCRdb to the early 2020s). Regarding the study in general: AZD1222 recipients given second doses at about 4 weeks or at about 12 weeks were pooled, since spike-specific TCR depth and breadth were not found to differ between the two schedules. A total of approximately 230 trial participants underwent TCR sequencing, of whom 207 received two doses of AZD1222 and roughly 25 received two doses of the MenACWY control vaccine. Trial participants were enrolled by age into 18-55, 56-69 and 70-plus year subgroups, with roughly 150, 30 and 60 TCR-sequenced participants respectively.

Results the study describes overall, beyond this receptor: Conclusions about previously exposed vaccinees are limited because only five or six AZD1222 recipients were SARS-CoV-2 seropositive at baseline. The 56-69-year group was small, and its depth increase did not reach significance, likely because of low power. Spike-specific TCR breadth and depth rose significantly after two AZD1222 doses compared with day 0 and with MenACWY recipients. Most participants were white British and females outnumbered males, and the authors suggested that clonal diversity may have been underestimated. Reportedly, close to half of the unique spike-specific TCRs recognized epitopes lying outside the regions that are mutated in the B.1.351 and B.1.1.7 variants. The whole spike protein was spanned by vaccine-associated CD4 TCRs, and dominant responses were seen in regions 160-218 and 743-854. No day 14 peak-response samples were available, so repertoires were characterized only after the peak T cell response.

Explained via the paper, the time point label denotes: baseline before first vaccination. Vaccinee samples came from UK trials COV001 and COV002, including a single-blind randomized controlled phase 2/3 trial of AZD1222 (ChAdOx1 nCoV-19) in healthy adults. For TCRbeta chain sequencing, PBMC samples were collected from trial participants at day 0 and at day 28 after the second dose. The CDR3 regions of human TCRbeta chains were subjected to immunosequencing. Processing in the source paper ran as follows. Repertoire TCRs were matched against a reference library of SARS-CoV-2-specific TCRs generated with the MIRA antigen-specificity platform. Breadth was defined as the fraction of unique TCRs that were SARS-CoV-2-associated. Depth was defined as the fraction of total T cells that were SARS-CoV-2-associated. Using the MIRA data, every spike-specific TCR was mapped to the spike region that the TCR reacted to and assigned to either a CD4 or a CD8 class. Log10-transformed breadth and depth values were compared by one-way ANOVA with Sidak's multiple comparisons tests. TCRdb holds this immuneACCESS table with in-frame rearrangements only. Some clones are missing; in checked studies, unresolved V genes explain under half, and the rest has no known cause. V and J calls plus clone size are reproduced from that table; the DNA served to infer D and trimming. Within this sample are around 100,000 clones, with roughly 90% of them counted one time only. Roughly 1.8% of the sample lies in the top ten.

Specimen: peripheral blood, collected on day 0 of AZD1222 vaccination. The clonotype comes from an adult in good health. The sequence is built from TRBV19 and TRBJ2-2, with 7 middle bases fitting TRBD2. The CDR3 reads CASSILFRGRVTGELFF. Here is the DNA: TGTGCCAGTAGTATCCTATTTCGGGGGAGGGTCACCGGGGAGCTGTTTTTT.